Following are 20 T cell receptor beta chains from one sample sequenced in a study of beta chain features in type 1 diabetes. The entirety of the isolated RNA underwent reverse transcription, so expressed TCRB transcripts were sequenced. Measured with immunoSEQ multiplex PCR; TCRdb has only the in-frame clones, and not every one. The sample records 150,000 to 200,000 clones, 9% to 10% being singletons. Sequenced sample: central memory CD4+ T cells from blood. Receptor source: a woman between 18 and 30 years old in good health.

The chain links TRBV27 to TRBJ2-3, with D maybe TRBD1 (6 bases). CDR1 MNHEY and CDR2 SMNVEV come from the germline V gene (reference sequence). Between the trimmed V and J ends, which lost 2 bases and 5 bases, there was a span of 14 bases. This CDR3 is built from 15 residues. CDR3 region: CASSLDRRFGDTQYF. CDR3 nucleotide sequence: TGTGCCAGCAGTTTAGACAGGCGATTCGGAGATACGCAGTATTTT.

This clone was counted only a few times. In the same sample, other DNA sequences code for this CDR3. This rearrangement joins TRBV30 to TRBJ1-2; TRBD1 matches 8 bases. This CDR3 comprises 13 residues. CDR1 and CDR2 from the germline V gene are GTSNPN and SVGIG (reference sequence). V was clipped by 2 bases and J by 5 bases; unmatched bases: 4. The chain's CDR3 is CAWSLRTGYGYTF. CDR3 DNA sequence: TGTGCCTGGAGTCTAAGGACAGGGTATGGCTACACCTTC. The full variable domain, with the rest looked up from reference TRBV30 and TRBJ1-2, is SQTIHQWPATLVQPVGSPLSLECTVEGTSNPNLYWYRQAAGRGLQLLFYSVGIGQISSEVPQNLSASRPQDRQFILSSKKLLLSDSGFYLCAWSLRTGYGYTFGSGTRLTVV.

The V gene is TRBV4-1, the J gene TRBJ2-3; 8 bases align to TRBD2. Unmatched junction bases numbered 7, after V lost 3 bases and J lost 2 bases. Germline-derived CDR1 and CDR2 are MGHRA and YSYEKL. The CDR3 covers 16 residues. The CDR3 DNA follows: TGCGCCAGCAGCCAGGGCTTAGGACTAGCCACAGATACGCAGTATTTT. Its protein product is CASSQGLGLATDTQYF.

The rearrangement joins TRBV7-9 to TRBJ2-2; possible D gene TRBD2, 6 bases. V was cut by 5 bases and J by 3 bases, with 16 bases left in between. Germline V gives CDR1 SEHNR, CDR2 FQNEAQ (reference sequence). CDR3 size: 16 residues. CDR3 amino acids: CASSPLAGRDTGELFF. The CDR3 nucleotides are TGTGCCAGCAGCCCGCTGGCGGGGCGGGACACCGGGGAGCTGTTTTTT.

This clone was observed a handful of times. This CDR3 is CASGAGTSGSTDTQYF. CDR3 bases: TGTGCTAGTGGCGCGGGGACTAGCGGGAGCACAGATACGCAGTATTTT. The chain employs TRBV12-5 and TRBJ2-3; 12 bases map to TRBD2. Per the germline V gene, CDR1 is LGHNT and CDR2 is FRNRAP. The CDR3 runs to 16 residues. The trim removed 6 bases at V and 0 bases at J, leaving 4 bases unmatched.

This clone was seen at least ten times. This CDR3 reads CASSQAGVGLALDTQYF. The DNA of the CDR3 is TGCGCCAGCAGCCAAGCGGGGGTGGGACTAGCGTTGGATACGCAGTATTTT. The rearrangement uses TRBV4-1 and TRBJ2-3, with TRBD2 matching over 10 bases. J lost 6 bases, V lost 1 base, and 10 bases had no gene match. CDR3 length: 17 residues. CDR1 is MGHRA and CDR2 is YSYEKL in the germline V gene.

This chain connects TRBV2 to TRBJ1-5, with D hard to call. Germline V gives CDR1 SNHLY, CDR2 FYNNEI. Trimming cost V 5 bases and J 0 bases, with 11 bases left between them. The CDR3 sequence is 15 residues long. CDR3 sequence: CASSYEGYSNQPQHF. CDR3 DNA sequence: TGTGCCAGCAGTTATGAGGGATATAGCAATCAGCCCCAGCATTTT. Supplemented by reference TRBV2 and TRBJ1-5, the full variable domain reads EPEVTQTPSHQVTQMGQEVILRCVPISNHLYFYWYRQILGQKVEFLVSFYNNEISEKSEIFDDQFSVERPDGSNFTLKIRSTKLEDSAMYFCASSYEGYSNQPQHFGDGTRLSIL.

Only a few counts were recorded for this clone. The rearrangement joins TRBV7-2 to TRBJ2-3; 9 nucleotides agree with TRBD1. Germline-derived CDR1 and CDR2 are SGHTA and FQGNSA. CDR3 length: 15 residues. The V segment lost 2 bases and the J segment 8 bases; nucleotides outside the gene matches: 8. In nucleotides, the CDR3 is TGTGCCAGCAGCTTACTGGGACAGGGACAGGGTACGCAGTATTTT. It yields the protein CASSLLGQGQGTQYF.

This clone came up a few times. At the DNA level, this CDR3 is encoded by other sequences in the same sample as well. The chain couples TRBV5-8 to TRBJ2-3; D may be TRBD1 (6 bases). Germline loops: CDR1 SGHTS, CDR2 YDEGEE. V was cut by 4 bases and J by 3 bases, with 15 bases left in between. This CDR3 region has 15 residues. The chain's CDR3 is CASSPGTRITDTQYF. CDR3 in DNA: TGTGCCAGCAGCCCCGGGACAAGGATAACAGATACGCAGTATTTT.

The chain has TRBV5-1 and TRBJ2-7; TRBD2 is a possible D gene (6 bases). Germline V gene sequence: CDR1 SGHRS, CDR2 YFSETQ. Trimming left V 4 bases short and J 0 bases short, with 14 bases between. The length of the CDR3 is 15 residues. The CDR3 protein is CASSAPGLASYEQYF. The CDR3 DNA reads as TGCGCCAGCAGCGCTCCGGGACTCGCCTCCTACGAGCAGTACTTC.

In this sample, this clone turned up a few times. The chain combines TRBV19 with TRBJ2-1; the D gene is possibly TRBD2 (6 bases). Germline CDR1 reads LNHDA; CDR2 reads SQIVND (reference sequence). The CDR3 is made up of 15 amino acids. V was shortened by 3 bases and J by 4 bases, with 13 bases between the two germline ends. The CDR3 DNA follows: TGTGCCAGTAGTATTATGAATAGCGGATACAATGAGCAGTTCTTC. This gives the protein CASSIMNSGYNEQFF.

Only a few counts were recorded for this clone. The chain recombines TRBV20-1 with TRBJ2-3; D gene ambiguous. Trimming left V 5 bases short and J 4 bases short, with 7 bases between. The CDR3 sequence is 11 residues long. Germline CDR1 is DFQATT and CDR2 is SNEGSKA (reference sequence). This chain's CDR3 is CSAWYSDTQYF. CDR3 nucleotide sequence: TGCAGTGCTTGGTACTCAGATACGCAGTATTTT.

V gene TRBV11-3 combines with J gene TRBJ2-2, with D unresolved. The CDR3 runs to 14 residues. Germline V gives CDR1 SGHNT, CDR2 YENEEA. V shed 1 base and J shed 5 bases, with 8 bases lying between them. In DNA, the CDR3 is TGTGCCAGCAGCTTAGGAGCGTTAACCGGGGAGCTGTTTTTT. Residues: CASSLGALTGELFF. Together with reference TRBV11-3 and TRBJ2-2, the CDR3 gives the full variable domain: EAGVVQSPRYKIIEKKQPVAFWCNPISGHNTLYWYLQNLGQGPELLIRYENEEAVDDSQLPKDRFSAERLKGVDSTLKIQPAELGDSAVYLCASSLGALTGELFFGEGSRLTVL.

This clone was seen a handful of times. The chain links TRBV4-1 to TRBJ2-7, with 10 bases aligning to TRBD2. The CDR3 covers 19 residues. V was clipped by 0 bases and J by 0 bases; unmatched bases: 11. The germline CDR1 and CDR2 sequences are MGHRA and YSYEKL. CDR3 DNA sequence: TGCGCCAGCAGCCAAGATCTACTAGCGGGACGCTCTAGCTCCTACGAGCAGTACTTC. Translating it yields CASSQDLLAGRSSSYEQYF.

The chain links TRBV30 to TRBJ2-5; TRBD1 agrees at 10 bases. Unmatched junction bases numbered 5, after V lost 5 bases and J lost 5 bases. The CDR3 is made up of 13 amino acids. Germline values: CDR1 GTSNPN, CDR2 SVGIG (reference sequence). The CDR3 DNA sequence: TGTGCCTGGGAGCGGACAGGGGGGGAGACCCAGTACTTC. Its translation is CAWERTGGETQYF.

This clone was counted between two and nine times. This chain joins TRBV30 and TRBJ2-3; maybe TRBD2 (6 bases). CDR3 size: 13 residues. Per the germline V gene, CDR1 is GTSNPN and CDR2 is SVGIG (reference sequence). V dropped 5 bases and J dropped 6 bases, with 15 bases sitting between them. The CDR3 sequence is CAWAGNLADTQYF. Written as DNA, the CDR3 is TGTGCCTGGGCGGGAAACCTCGCGGATACGCAGTATTTT.

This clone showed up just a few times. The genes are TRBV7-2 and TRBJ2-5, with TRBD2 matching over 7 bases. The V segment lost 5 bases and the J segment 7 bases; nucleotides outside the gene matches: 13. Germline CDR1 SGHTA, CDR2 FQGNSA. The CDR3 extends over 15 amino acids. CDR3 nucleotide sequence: TGTGCCAGCAGCGCCCGCGGACTAGTTGAAGGGACCCAGTACTTC. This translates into CASSARGLVEGTQYF.

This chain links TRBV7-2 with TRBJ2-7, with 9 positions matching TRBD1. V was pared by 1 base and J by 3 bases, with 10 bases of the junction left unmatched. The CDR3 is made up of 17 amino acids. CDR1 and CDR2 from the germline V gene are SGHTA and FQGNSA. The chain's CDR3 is CASSLVGGQGGNYEQYF. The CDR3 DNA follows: TGTGCCAGCAGCTTAGTTGGGGGACAGGGAGGAAACTACGAGCAGTACTTC.

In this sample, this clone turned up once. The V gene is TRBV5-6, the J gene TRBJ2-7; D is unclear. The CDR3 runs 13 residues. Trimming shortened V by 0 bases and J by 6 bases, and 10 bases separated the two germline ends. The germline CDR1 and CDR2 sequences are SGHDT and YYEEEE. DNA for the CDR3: TGTGCCAGCAGCTTGGACAGTATAAGCGAGCAGTACTTC. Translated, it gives CASSLDSISEQYF.

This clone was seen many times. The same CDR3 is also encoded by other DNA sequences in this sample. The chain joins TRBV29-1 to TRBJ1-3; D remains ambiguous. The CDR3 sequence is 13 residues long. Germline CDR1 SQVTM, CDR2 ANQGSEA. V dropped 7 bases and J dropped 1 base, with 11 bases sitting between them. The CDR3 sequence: CSASEGSGNTIYF. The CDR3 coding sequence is TGCAGCGCCTCGGAGGGTTCTGGAAACACCATATATTTT.